The clone carrying this TCR beta chain was recorded at least ten times. The antigen is not known. This specimen comes from a study of early T cells in non-severe SARS-CoV-2 infection. In the study overall: Sequencing used unsorted whole-blood bulk RNA, so chains lack pairing. Regarding the study as a whole: VDJdb-based annotation leaned toward anti-spike CD8 responses and missed private and CD4 specificities.

Individual cDNA molecules each received unique molecular identifiers attached to them. TCRdb processed the 5' RACE reads anew with MiXCR; each CDR3 protein has one entry. Among about 110,000 distinct CDR3 sequences listed, around 12% were seen once. Germline V gene sequence: CDR1 SEHNR, CDR2 FQNEAQ (reference sequence). The CDR3 has 12 amino acids. Trimming took 6 bases from V and 7 from J, leaving 13 bases between them. The sample was whole blood, taken at baseline. V is TRBV7-9 and J is TRBJ2-7; D is uncertain. This TCR came from an adult who was a healthcare worker with PCR-confirmed SARS-CoV-2 infection or an uninfected control (not recorded which). DNA of the CDR3: TGTGCCAGCAGTTTCCGGGCCTCAGAGCAGTACTTC. Translation: CASSFRASEQYF.